The text below deals with one T cell receptor (beta chain). Its antigen is not identified. This CDR3 spans 14 amino acids. The germline V gene encodes CDR1 SGHAT and CDR2 FQDESV (reference sequence). This record comes from a study of T cells expressing NK-cell markers. The overall study: The study drew TCR beta repertoires from sorted CD3+CD56+NKG2C+, CD3+CD56+NKG2C- and CD3+CD56-NKG2C+ T cells. HCMV serostatus: seven of eight sequenced donors positive, one negative.

TCRdb reprocessed the 5' RACE reads, keeping one entry per CDR3 protein, no DNA. The sample data list fewer than 550,000 distinct CDR3 sequences. Findings and limits, study-wide: What remained unclear was the HCMV specificity of expanded NKG2C+ T cell clones. Several donors had dominant NKG2C+ clonotypes that comprised about 1.0-7.5% of their CD8+ T cells.

The chain is built from TRBV11-1 and TRBJ2-1; TCRdb outputs TRBD1, but without DNA this stays unchecked. Specimen: blood T cells: a sorted CD56 or NKG2C T cell subset, CD4+ or CD8+ T cells, or bulk PBMC T cells (not recorded which). This clonotype was obtained from a woman in her forties or fifties in good health. The CDR3 sequence is CASSLAGGHYEQFF.